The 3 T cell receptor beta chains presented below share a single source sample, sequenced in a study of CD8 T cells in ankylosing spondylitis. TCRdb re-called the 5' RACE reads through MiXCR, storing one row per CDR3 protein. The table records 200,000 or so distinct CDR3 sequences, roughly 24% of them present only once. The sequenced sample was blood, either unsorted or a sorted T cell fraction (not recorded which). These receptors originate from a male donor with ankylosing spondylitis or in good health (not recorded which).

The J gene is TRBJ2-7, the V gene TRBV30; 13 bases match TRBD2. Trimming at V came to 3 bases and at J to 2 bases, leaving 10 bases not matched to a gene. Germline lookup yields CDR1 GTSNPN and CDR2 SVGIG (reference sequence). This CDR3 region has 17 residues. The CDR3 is CAWRGTSGTRVPYEQYF. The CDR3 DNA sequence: TGTGCCTGGAGAGGGACTAGCGGGACCAGGGTCCCCTACGAGCAGTACTTC.

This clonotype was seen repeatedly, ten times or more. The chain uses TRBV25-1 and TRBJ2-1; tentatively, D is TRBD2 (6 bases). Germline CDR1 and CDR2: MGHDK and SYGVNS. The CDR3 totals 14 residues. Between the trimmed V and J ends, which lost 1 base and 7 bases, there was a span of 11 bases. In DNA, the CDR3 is TGTGCCAGCAGTGAATCCGGGACTGGAAATGAGCAGTTCTTC. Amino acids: CASSESGTGNEQFF. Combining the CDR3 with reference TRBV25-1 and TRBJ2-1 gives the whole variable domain EADIYQTPRYLVIGTGKKITLECSQTMGHDKMYWYQQDPGMELHLIHYSYGVNSTEKGDLSSESTVSRIRTEHFPLTLESARPSHTSQYLCASSESGTGNEQFFGPGTRLTVL.

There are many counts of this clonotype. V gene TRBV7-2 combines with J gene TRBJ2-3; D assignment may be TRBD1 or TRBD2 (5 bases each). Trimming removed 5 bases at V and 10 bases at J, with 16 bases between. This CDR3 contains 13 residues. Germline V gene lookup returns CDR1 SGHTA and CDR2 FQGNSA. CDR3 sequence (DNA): TGTGCCAGCAGCGCCGAGGGGCCACCTCCGCAGTATTTT. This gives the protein CASSAEGPPPQYF.